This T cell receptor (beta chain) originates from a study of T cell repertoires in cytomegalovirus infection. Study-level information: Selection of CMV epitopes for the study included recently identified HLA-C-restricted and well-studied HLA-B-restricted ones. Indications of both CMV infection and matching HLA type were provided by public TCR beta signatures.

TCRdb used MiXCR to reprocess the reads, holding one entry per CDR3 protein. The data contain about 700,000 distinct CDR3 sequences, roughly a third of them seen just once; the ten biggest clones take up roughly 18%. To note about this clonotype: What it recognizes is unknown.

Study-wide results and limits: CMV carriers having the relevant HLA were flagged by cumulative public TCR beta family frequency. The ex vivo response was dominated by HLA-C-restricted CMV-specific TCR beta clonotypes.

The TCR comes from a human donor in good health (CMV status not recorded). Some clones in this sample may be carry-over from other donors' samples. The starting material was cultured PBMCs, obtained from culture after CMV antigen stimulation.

CDR3 residues: CSVTRQGGEAFF. The CDR3 DNA reads as TGCAGCGTAACACGACAGGGGGGGGAAGCTTTCTTT. This chain joins TRBV29-1 and TRBJ1-1; TRBD1 aligns across 9 bases. V was pared by 6 bases and J by 8 bases, with 7 bases of the junction left unmatched. The CDR3 runs to 12 residues. Germline V gene lookup returns CDR1 SQVTM and CDR2 ANQGSEA.